The clone carrying this TCR beta chain was observed at least ten times. Its antigen is not identified. V shed 2 bases and J shed 6 bases, with 23 bases lying between them. The CDR3 contains 17 residues. Per germline, CDR1 SGHRS and CDR2 YFSETQ. The data were obtained in a study of T cells in Graves' hyperthyroidism and ophthalmopathy. Whole-study findings and limits: Separation of ophthalmopathy from stable hyperthyroidism was achieved by a 13 V-J model.

Every diagnosis used clinical symptoms, serum thyroxine and TRAb, thyroid ultrasound and orbital computed tomography. From RNA transcripts, TCR beta CDR3 regions were amplified. When the TCR CDR3 underwent first-round RT-PCR, the HTBI primer set was used. TCRdb reanalysed the multiplex PCR reads using MiXCR and keeps one entry per CDR3 protein. Here the sample spans around 600,000 distinct CDR3 sequences, approximately 15% being singletons. Sequenced: blood. This receptor was taken from a woman between 18 and 30 years old with Graves' ophthalmopathy. The chain has TRBV5-1 and TRBJ1-1, with D perhaps TRBD1 (5 bases). CDR3 bases: TGCGCCAGCAGCTTCTCCCCGTCAACGGGAGGGGACGCTGAAGCTTTCTTT. It translates to CASSFSPSTGGDAEAFF.